This T cell receptor beta chain originates from a study of T cells in Graves' hyperthyroidism and ophthalmopathy. Study-level findings and limits: The authors' 13 V-J model separated ophthalmopathy from stable hyperthyroidism.

Researchers took RNA transcripts and amplified the TCR beta CDR3 regions from them. The HTBI primer set was used in a first-round RT-PCR of the TCR CDR3. TCRdb re-called the multiplex PCR reads through MiXCR, storing one row per CDR3 protein. The sample includes approximately 370,000 distinct CDR3 sequences, about 15% of them seen just once. About this clonotype: Antigen specificity is unknown.

V was pared by 4 bases and J by 2 bases, with 11 bases between. Germline values: CDR1 SEHNR, CDR2 FQNEAQ (reference sequence). The CDR3 runs 14 residues. This sequence was found in a woman under 40 with Graves' hyperthyroidism. What was sequenced was blood. The chain is built from TRBV7-9 and TRBJ2-5; D call uncertain. The CDR3 protein is CASSSVDNQETQYF. The CDR3 DNA reads as TGTGCCAGCAGCTCGGTAGATAATCAAGAGACCCAGTACTTC.